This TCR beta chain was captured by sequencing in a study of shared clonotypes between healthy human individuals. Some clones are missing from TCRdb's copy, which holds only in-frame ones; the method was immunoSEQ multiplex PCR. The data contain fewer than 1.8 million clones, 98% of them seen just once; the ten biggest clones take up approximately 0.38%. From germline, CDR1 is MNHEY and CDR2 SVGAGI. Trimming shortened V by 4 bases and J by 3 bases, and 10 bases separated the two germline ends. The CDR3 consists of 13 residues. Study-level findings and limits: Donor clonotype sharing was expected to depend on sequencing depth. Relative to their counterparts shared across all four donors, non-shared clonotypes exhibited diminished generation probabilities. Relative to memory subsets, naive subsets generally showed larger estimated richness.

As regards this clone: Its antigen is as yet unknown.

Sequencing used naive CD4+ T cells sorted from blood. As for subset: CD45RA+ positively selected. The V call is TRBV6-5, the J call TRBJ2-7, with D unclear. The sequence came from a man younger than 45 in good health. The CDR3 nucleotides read TGTGCCAGCAGTTCTGGACGTTTCTACGAGCAGTACTTC. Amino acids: CASSSGRFYEQYF.